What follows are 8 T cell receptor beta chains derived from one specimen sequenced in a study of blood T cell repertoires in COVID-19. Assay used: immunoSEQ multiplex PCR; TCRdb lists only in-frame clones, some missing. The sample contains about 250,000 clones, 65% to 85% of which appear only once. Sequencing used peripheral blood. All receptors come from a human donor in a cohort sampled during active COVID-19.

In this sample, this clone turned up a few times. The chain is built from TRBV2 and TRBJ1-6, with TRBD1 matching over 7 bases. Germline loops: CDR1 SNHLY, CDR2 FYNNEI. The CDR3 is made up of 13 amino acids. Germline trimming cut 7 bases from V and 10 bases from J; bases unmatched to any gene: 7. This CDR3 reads CASKGQSESPLHF. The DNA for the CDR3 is TGTGCCAGCAAGGGACAGTCAGAATCACCCCTCCACTTT.

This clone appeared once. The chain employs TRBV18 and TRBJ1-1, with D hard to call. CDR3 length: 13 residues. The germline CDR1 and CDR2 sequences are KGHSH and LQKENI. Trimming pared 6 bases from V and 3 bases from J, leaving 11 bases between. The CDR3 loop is CASSPVGDTEAFF. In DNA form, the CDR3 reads TGTGCCAGCTCCCCGGTGGGAGACACTGAAGCTTTCTTT.

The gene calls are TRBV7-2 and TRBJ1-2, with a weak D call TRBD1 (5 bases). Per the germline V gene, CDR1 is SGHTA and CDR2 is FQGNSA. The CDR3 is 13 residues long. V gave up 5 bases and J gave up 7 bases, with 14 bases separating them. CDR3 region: CASSPGRRGGYTF. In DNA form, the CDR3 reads TGTGCCAGCAGCCCCGGGCGAAGGGGTGGCTACACCTTC.

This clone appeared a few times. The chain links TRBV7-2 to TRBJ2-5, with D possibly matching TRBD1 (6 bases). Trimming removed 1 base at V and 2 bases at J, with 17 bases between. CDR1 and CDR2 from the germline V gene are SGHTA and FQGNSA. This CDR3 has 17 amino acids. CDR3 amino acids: CASSLGGPGQSQETQYF. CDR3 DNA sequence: TGTGCCAGCAGCTTAGGAGGCCCCGGACAGTCGCAAGAGACCCAGTACTTC. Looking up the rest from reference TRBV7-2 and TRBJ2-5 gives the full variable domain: GAGVSQSPSNKVTEKGKDVELRCDPISGHTALYWYRQSLGQGLEFLIYFQGNSAPDKSGLPSDRFSAERTGGSVSTLTIQRTQQEDSAVYLCASSLGGPGQSQETQYFGPGTRLLVL.

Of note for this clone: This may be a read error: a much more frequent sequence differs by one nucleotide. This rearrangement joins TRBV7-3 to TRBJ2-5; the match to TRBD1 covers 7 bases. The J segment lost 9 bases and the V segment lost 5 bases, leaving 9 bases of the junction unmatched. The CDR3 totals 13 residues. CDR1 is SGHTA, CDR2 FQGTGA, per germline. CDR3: CASSRGQLEAQYF. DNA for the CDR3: TGTGCCAGCAGCCGGGGACAGTTGGAGGCCCAGTACTTC.

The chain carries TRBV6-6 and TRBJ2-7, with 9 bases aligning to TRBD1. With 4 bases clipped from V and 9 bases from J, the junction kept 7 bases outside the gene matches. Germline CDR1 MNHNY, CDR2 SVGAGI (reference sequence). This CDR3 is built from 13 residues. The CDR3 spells CASSWDRDRVQYF. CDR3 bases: TGTGCCAGCAGTTGGGACAGGGACCGTGTGCAGTACTTC.

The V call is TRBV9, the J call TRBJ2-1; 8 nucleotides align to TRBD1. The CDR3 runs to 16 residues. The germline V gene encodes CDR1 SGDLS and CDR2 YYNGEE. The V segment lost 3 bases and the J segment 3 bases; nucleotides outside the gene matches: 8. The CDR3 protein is CASSAGQGEIYNEQFF. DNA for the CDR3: TGTGCCAGCAGCGCCGGACAGGGTGAAATCTACAATGAGCAGTTCTTC. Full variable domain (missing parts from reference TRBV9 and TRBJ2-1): DSGVTQTPKHLITATGQRVTLRCSPRSGDLSVYWYQQSLDQGLQFLIQYYNGEERAKGNILERFSAQQFPDLHSELNLSSLELGDSALYFCASSAGQGEIYNEQFFGPGTRLTVL.

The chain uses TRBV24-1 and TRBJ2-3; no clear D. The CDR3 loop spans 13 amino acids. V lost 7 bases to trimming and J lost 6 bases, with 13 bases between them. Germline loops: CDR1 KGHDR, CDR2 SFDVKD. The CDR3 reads CATRRGLGDTQYF. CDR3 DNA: TGTGCCACCAGGAGAGGATTGGGTGATACGCAGTATTTT.